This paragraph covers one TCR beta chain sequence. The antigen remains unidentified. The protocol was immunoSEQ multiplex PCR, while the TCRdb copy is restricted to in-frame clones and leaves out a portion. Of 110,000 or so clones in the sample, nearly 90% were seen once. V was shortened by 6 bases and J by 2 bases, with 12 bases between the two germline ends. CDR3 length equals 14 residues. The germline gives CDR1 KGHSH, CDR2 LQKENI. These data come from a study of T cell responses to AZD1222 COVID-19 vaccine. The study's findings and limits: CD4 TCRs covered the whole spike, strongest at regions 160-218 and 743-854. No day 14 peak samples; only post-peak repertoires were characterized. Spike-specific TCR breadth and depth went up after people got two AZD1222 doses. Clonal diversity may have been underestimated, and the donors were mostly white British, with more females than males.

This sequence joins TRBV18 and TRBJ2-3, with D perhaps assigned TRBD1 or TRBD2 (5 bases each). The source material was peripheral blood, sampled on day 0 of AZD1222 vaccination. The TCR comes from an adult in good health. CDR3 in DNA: TGTGCCAGCTCTCCTGGGGGTTCCACAGATACGCAGTATTTT. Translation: CASSPGGSTDTQYF.